A selection of T cell receptor beta chains follows, all from one sample in a study of cytomegalovirus exposure and HLA in healthy donors. The table came from immunoSEQ multiplex PCR; TCRdb's copy has only in-frame clones and leaves some out. The sample records around 190,000 clones, 65% to 80% being singletons. Sequenced: PBMCs. The source of these receptors is a woman in her forties in good health and CMV-seronegative. The conserved cysteine and the conserved F or W are not part of the CDR3 here.

V gene: TRBV28; CDR3 protein: ASSSGQSSKKLF
V gene: TRBV7-9; CDR3 protein: ASGAGTLNEKLF
V gene: TRBV18; CDR3 protein: ASSPRQGVEAF
V gene: TRBV2; CDR3 protein: ASSPLIGGGNQPQH
V gene: TRBV6-6; CDR3 protein: ASSYVAATSSPLH
V gene: TRBV2; CDR3 protein: ASSRPRTGRQNTEAF
V gene: TRBV10-2; CDR3 protein: ASSEGRNTEAF
V gene: TRBV15; CDR3 protein: ATSEASGYEQY
V gene: TRBV9; CDR3 protein: ASSVASQGNTIY
V gene: TRBV6-4; CDR3 protein: ASSEQADQPQH
V gene: TRBV11-1; CDR3 protein: ASSLAGVNYGYT